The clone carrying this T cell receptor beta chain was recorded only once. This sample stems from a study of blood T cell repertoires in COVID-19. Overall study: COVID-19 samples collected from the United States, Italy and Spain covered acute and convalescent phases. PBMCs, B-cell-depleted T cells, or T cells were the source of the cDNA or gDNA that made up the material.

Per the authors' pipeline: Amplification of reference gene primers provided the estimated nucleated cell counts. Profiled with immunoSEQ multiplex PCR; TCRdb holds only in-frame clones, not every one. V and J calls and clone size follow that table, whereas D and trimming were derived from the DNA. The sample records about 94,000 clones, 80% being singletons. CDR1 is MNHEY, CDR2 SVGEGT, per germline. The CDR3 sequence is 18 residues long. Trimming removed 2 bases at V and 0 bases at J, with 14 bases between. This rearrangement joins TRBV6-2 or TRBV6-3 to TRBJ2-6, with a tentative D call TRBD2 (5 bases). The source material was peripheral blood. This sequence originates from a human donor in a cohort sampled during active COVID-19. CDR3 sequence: CASSYAGVAVSGANVLTF. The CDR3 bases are TGTGCCAGCAGTTACGCGGGCGTTGCAGTCTCTGGGGCCAACGTCCTGACTTTC.